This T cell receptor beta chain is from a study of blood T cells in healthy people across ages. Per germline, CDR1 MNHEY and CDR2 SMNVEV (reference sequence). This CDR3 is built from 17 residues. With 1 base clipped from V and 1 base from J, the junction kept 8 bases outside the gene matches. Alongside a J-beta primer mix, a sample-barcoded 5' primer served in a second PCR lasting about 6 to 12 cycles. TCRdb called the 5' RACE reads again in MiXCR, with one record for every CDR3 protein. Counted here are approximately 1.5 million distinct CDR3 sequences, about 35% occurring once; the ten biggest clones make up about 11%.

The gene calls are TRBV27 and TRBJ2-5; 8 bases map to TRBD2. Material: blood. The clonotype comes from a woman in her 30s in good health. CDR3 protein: CASSLYPPGGAQETQYF. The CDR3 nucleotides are TGTGCCAGCAGTTTATACCCCCCCGGGGGGGCCCAAGAGACCCAGTACTTC.